This TCR beta chain derives from a study of OX40 agonist ivuxolimab in advanced cancers. Study details: Each dose-escalation patient presented with hepatocellular carcinoma, melanoma, renal cell or head and neck cancer. Findings of the study overall: People who partly responded at 0.1-3.0 mg/kg had some of the least clonal expansion seen.

Data came from immunoSEQ multiplex PCR; TCRdb stores just in-frame clones and leaves some out. This sample has more than 80,000 clones, with 90% found just once. There are 15 residues in the CDR3. V trimming: 3 bases; J trimming: 9 bases; junction bases outside the gene matches: 8. CDR1 and CDR2 (germline): SGHRS, YFSETQ. Of note for this clone: What it recognizes is unknown.

The chain combines TRBV5-1 with TRBJ1-6; TRBD1 matches at 8 bases. This TCR came from an adult with an advanced solid tumor such as melanoma, head and neck, liver or kidney cancer. Source: CD4+ or CD8+ T cells sorted from blood, taken in a trial of the OX40 agonist ivuxolimab. The CDR3 DNA is TGCGCCAGCAGCTCCGGACAGGGAGGTACTTCACCCCTCCACTTT. Its protein is CASSSGQGGTSPLHF.